The 32 T cell receptor beta chains given below trace back to one sample, sequenced in a study of cytotoxic CD8 clonotypes in ibrutinib-treated CLL. Profiled with immunoSEQ multiplex PCR; TCRdb holds only in-frame clones, not every one. Of approximately 11,000 clones in the sample, around 81% are singletons; the top ten hold 20% to 25%. This specimen consisted of PBMCs, obtained at disease progression, from a patient treated with ibrutinib. Every receptor here comes from a human donor with chronic lymphocytic leukemia.

The sample holds a few counts of this clone. V usage is TRBV6-1 and J usage is TRBJ2-7; D unresolved. The CDR3 spans 12 residues. Germline V gives CDR1 MNHNS, CDR2 SASEGT. V shed 0 bases and J shed 3 bases, with 3 bases lying between them. The CDR3 nucleotides are TGTGCCAGCAGTGAAGCAGGCTACGAGCAGTACTTC. Amino acids: CASSEAGYEQYF.

V usage is TRBV7-2 and J usage is TRBJ2-7, with 9 bases matching TRBD2. Trimming at V came to 5 bases and at J to 2 bases, leaving 7 bases not matched to a gene. Germline assignment: CDR1 SGHTA and CDR2 FQGNSA. The CDR3 covers 15 residues. The CDR3 coding sequence is TGTGCCAGCAGCACCTCCGGGACTAGCCCCTACGAGCAGTACTTC. Protein: CASSTSGTSPYEQYF.

This clone was recorded a few times. This chain uses TRBV9 with TRBJ2-7; D is uncertain. CDR1 SGDLS and CDR2 YYNGEE come from the germline V gene. The CDR3 runs to 12 residues. Trimming shortened V by 3 bases and J by 4 bases, and 8 bases separated the two germline ends. The CDR3 region has the DNA TGTGCCAGCAGCGGCGACGGATACGAGCAGTACTTC. Its translation is CASSGDGYEQYF.

V and J are TRBV7-9 and TRBJ2-6; no reliable D call. Germline loops: CDR1 SEHNR, CDR2 FQNEAQ (reference sequence). The CDR3 extends over 14 amino acids. V was pared by 4 bases and J by 4 bases, with 8 bases between. Here the CDR3 reads CASSSRGGANVLTF. The DNA for the CDR3 is TGTGCCAGCAGCTCCCGTGGGGGGGCCAACGTCCTGACTTTC.

This clone was seen a few times. The chain joins TRBV2 to TRBJ2-5; D uncertain. The CDR3 spans 11 residues. V was cut by 4 bases and J by 6 bases, with 6 bases left in between. The germline V gene has CDR1 SNHLY and CDR2 FYNNEI. The CDR3 sequence is CASSVGQTQYF. The CDR3 nucleotides are TGTGCCAGCAGTGTTGGTCAGACCCAGTACTTC.

This clone was seen once. The chain employs TRBV19 and TRBJ1-3; the D is unclear. V lost 6 bases and J lost 0, with 12 bases in between. This CDR3 is 15 amino acids long. Per germline, CDR1 LNHDA and CDR2 SQIVND (reference sequence). DNA for the CDR3: TGTGCCAGTAGATTGAGACGGAACTCTGGAAACACCATATATTTT. It specifies CASRLRRNSGNTIYF. The whole variable domain, remainder taken from reference TRBV19 and TRBJ1-3, is DGGITQSPKYLFRKEGQNVTLSCEQNLNHDAMYWYRQDPGQGLRLIYYSQIVNDFQKGDIAEGYSVSREKKESFPLTVTSAQKNPTAFYLCASRLRRNSGNTIYFGEGSWLTVV.

This chain connects TRBV10-2 to TRBJ2-5; 8 bases agree with TRBD1. The CDR3 is made up of 15 amino acids. V was pared by 0 bases and J by 5 bases, with 5 bases of the junction left unmatched. The V gene's germline CDR1 is WSHSY and CDR2 SAAADI. The CDR3 nucleotides are TGCGCCAGCAGTGAGTCTGCAGGGGGCGGGGAGACCCAGTACTTC. Translating it yields CASSESAGGGETQYF.

The V and J genes are TRBV28 and TRBJ1-5; no clear D gene. Germline lookup yields CDR1 MDHEN and CDR2 SYDVKM. There are 13 residues in the CDR3. V lost 9 bases and J 5 bases, leaving 14 bases between the germline ends. The CDR3 nucleotides read TGTGCCAGTAGGACCACCACCTATCAGCCCCAGCATTTT. Its translation is CASRTTTYQPQHF.

J is TRBJ2-5 and V is TRBV5-4, with 9 bases matching TRBD2. J lost 4 bases, V lost 1 base, and 11 bases had no gene match. The length of the CDR3 is 17 residues. Germline V CDR1 and CDR2: SGHNT, YYREEE (reference sequence). CDR3 DNA sequence: TGTGCCAGCAGCTTGTTTCTAGCGGGACCAGAGGTAGAGACCCAGTACTTC. Its protein product is CASSLFLAGPEVETQYF.

This sequence joins TRBV5-1 and TRBJ2-1; D is perhaps TRBD2 (6 bases). Germline CDR1 and CDR2: SGHRS and YFSETQ. The V end was cut by 2 bases, the J end by 8 bases, with 23 bases between. The CDR3 loop spans 17 amino acids. The CDR3, as DNA: TGCGCCAGCAGCTTACCCTCCGGGACTGACTTGAGGGATGAGCAGTTCTTC. Translation gives CASSLPSGTDLRDEQFF.

The V gene is TRBV7-9, the J gene TRBJ2-7; D not certain. The length of the CDR3 is 13 residues. Trimming left V 5 bases short and J 2 bases short, with 10 bases between. CDR1 and CDR2 from the germline V gene are SEHNR and FQNEAQ (reference sequence). The CDR3 bases are TGTGCCAGCAGCCCTGCCGGACCCTACGAGCAGTACTTC. This sequence encodes CASSPAGPYEQYF.

The chain combines TRBV7-9 with TRBJ1-3, with a tentative D call TRBD1 (6 bases). From germline, CDR1 is SEHNR and CDR2 FQNEAQ (reference sequence). With 4 bases removed from V and 2 bases from J, the gap between germline ends came to 18 bases. The CDR3 runs 17 residues. This chain's CDR3 is CASSSIGKPGAGNTIYF. DNA of the CDR3: TGTGCCAGCAGCTCAATCGGAAAACCAGGGGCTGGAAACACCATATATTTT.

In its sample, this clone was seen once. V gene TRBV14 combines with J gene TRBJ2-1; D unresolved. V was cut by 1 base and J by 0 bases, with 4 bases left in between. The CDR3 is 14 amino acids. Germline assignment: CDR1 SGHDN and CDR2 FVKESK. In nucleotides, the CDR3 is TGTGCCAGCAGCCAAGCCAGCTCCTACAATGAGCAGTTCTTC. Its translation is CASSQASSYNEQFF.

In its sample, this clone was seen a few times. The chain carries TRBV11-2 and TRBJ2-2, with TRBD1 as a possible D gene (5 bases). CDR1 is SGHAT, CDR2 FQNNGV, per germline. CDR3 length: 14 residues. The V end lost 5 bases, the J end lost 2 bases, and 9 bases lay between the germline ends. CDR3 bases: TGTGCCAGCAGCGGACAACCCAACACCGGGGAGCTGTTTTTT. This codes for CASSGQPNTGELFF.

The chain couples TRBV7-9 to TRBJ1-4; no firm D call. The CDR3 consists of 16 residues. Germline V gene data show CDR1 as SEHNR and CDR2 as FQNEAQ (reference sequence). The V end was cut by 4 bases, the J end by 0 bases, with 12 bases between. CDR3 nucleotides: TGTGCCAGCAGCTATTCCGGGGATACAACTAATGAAAAACTGTTTTTT. Residues: CASSYSGDTTNEKLFF.

The genes are TRBV11-2 and TRBJ1-1, with TRBD1 matching 7 bases. This CDR3 contains 14 residues. The germline V gene encodes CDR1 SGHAT and CDR2 FQNNGV. The ends lost 0 bases at V and 7 bases at J; junction bases unmatched: 5. CDR3 loop: CASSLDLSGGEAFF. The CDR3 DNA follows: TGTGCCAGCAGCTTAGATCTTTCAGGGGGTGAAGCTTTCTTT. The full variable domain, rest sourced from reference TRBV11-2 and TRBJ1-1, is EAGVAQSPRYKIIEKRQSVAFWCNPISGHATLYWYQQILGQGPKLLIQFQNNGVVDDSQLPKDRFSAERLKGVDSTLKIQPAKLEDSAVYLCASSLDLSGGEAFFGQGTRLTVV.

This clone was recorded once. V usage is TRBV9 and J usage is TRBJ2-3, with TRBD2 matching over 7 bases. V shed 4 bases, J shed 1 base, and the junction held 12 bases outside the gene matches. This CDR3 has 17 amino acids. The germline CDR1 and CDR2 sequences are SGDLS and YYNGEE. The CDR3 sequence is CASSPPVGGMRTDTQYF. The CDR3 DNA is TGTGCCAGCAGCCCCCCTGTCGGGGGGATGCGCACAGATACGCAGTATTTT.

The rearrangement uses TRBV30 and TRBJ2-3; 9 bases agree with TRBD2. The junction had 8 bases not matched to a gene; V was cut back by 2 bases and J by 2 bases. CDR3 size: 16 residues. In germline, CDR1 is GTSNPN, CDR2 SVGIG (reference sequence). The DNA of the CDR3 is TGTGCCTGGAGTTCAGGGTCTAGCGGGAACACAGATACGCAGTATTTT. This translates into CAWSSGSSGNTDTQYF.

In this sample, this clone turned up once. This chain joins TRBV30 and TRBJ2-1; D is undetermined. Trimming removed 4 bases from V and 7 bases from J, with 11 bases in between. Germline V gene lookup returns CDR1 GTSNPN and CDR2 SVGIG (reference sequence). This CDR3 comprises 12 residues. CDR3 sequence reads: CAWNSPRNEQFF. CDR3 coding DNA: TGTGCCTGGAACAGCCCTCGGAATGAGCAGTTCTTC.

The chain recombines TRBV4-1 with TRBJ2-7; 9 nucleotides match TRBD2. There are 15 residues in the CDR3. J was trimmed by 6 bases and V by 0 bases; bases with no gene match: 6. Germline lookup yields CDR1 MGHRA and CDR2 YSYEKL. The chain's CDR3 is CASSQELAGGREQYF. The CDR3, as DNA: TGCGCCAGCAGCCAAGAGCTGGCGGGAGGGCGCGAGCAGTACTTC.

The chain has TRBV5-1 and TRBJ2-1; D gene unclear. Trimming took 3 bases from V and 8 from J, leaving 9 bases between them. This CDR3 region has 12 residues. Germline assignment: CDR1 SGHRS and CDR2 YFSETQ. In nucleotides, the CDR3 is TGCGCCAGCAGCTCCGACTTGCATGAGCAGTTCTTC. This translates into CASSSDLHEQFF.

The sample holds one count of this clone. The chain combines TRBV10-3 with TRBJ1-5; possibly TRBD1 for D (5 bases). CDR3 length: 14 residues. V was shortened by 8 bases and J by 3 bases, with 14 bases between the two germline ends. Germline V gives CDR1 ENHRY, CDR2 SYGVKD. CDR3 bases: TGTGCCATCGGGGAACAGGAAAACAATCAGCCCCAGCATTTT. Protein product: CAIGEQENNQPQHF.

This clone is categorized as large. The CDR3 loop reads CSASRGYTF. The CDR3 DNA is TGCAGTGCTAGCCGGGGCTACACCTTC. The rearrangement uses TRBV20-1 and TRBJ1-2; D is ambiguous. The germline V gene encodes CDR1 DFQATT and CDR2 SNEGSKA (reference sequence). V gave up 3 bases and J gave up 8 bases, with 4 bases separating them. The CDR3 is made up of 9 amino acids.

The chain is built from TRBV7-2 and TRBJ2-3, with 9 positions matching TRBD2. Unmatched junction bases numbered 12, after V lost 1 base and J lost 1 base. Germline V gene data show CDR1 as SGHTA and CDR2 as FQGNSA. The CDR3 totals 19 residues. The CDR3 sequence is CASSLDWGLAPGGTDTQYF. CDR3 coding DNA: TGTGCCAGCAGCTTAGACTGGGGACTAGCCCCAGGCGGCACAGATACGCAGTATTTT.

This clone was recorded only once. This rearrangement joins TRBV5-8 to TRBJ2-2, with D perhaps TRBD1 (6 bases). The CDR3 consists of 17 residues. Trimming left V 1 base short and J 1 base short, with 14 bases between. The germline V gene has CDR1 SGHTS and CDR2 YDEGEE. CDR3 sequence: CASSLIIGTQNTGELFF. The CDR3 DNA sequence: TGTGCCAGCAGCTTGATTATAGGGACACAGAACACCGGGGAGCTGTTTTTT.

By frequency in the sample, this clone is medium-sized. This rearrangement joins TRBV19 to TRBJ1-5; D call uncertain. The V gene lost 5 bases and the J gene lost 4 bases, with 6 bases spanning the gap. Germline V gene data show CDR1 as LNHDA and CDR2 as SQIVND (reference sequence). There are 12 residues in the CDR3. CDR3 coding DNA: TGTGCCAGTAGTTGGGGAAATCAGCCCCAGCATTTT. It yields the protein CASSWGNQPQHF.

The V call is TRBV27, the J call TRBJ2-1; D gene unclear. The CDR3 covers 11 residues. Deletions cut 5 bases from V and 4 bases from J, with 3 bases between. The V gene's germline CDR1 is MNHEY and CDR2 SMNVEV (reference sequence). The DNA for the CDR3 is TGTGCCAGCAGTAAGTACAATGAGCAGTTCTTC. The encoded protein is CASSKYNEQFF.

This clone was seen just once. The chain uses TRBV7-9 and TRBJ1-1; D unresolved. This CDR3 is 12 amino acids long. Trimming left V 1 base short and J 7 bases short, with 7 bases between. Germline assignment: CDR1 SEHNR and CDR2 FQNEAQ (reference sequence). CDR3 nucleotides: TGTGCCAGCAGCTTAGATACACGTGAAGCTTTCTTT. This sequence encodes CASSLDTREAFF.

This clone turned up a few times. The chain joins TRBV10-3 to TRBJ1-4, with unresolved D. CDR1 and CDR2 from the germline V gene are ENHRY and SYGVKD. V was pared by 0 bases and J by 8 bases, with 16 bases between. The CDR3 length is 16 residues. The CDR3: CAISESIRGGNEKLFF. DNA of the CDR3: TGTGCCATCAGTGAGTCGATCCGGGGTGGGAACGAAAAACTGTTTTTT.

This clone was seen only a few times. This chain links TRBV11-3 with TRBJ2-2, with 9 bases that match TRBD2. CDR1 is SGHNT and CDR2 is YENEEA in the germline V gene. Trimming removed 1 base from V and 3 bases from J; junction bases left unmatched: 3. This CDR3 comprises 16 residues. The CDR3 bases are TGTGCCAGCAGCTTAGTAGCGGGAGATTACACCGGGGAGCTGTTTTTT. Amino acids: CASSLVAGDYTGELFF.

The CDR3 coding sequence is TGTGCCAGCAGACCCGGGACAGCAAACACCGGGGAGCTGTTTTTT. Residues: CASRPGTANTGELFF. The V call is TRBV6-1, the J call TRBJ2-2; 7 bases are shared with TRBD1. CDR1 is MNHNS and CDR2 is SASEGT in the germline V gene. Trimming removed 6 bases from V and 2 bases from J; junction bases left unmatched: 6. CDR3 length equals 15 residues.

This clone came up once. J is TRBJ2-4 and V is TRBV11-2; D perhaps matches TRBD2 (6 bases). The CDR3 spans 18 residues. Germline lookup yields CDR1 SGHAT and CDR2 FQNNGV. The ends were cut back, 6 bases at V and 7 bases at J, with 28 bases in the middle. This CDR3 reads CASSSGVTGEYDPNIQYF. CDR3 nucleotide sequence: TGTGCCAGCAGTTCCGGGGTAACGGGAGAATATGATCCTAACATTCAGTACTTC.